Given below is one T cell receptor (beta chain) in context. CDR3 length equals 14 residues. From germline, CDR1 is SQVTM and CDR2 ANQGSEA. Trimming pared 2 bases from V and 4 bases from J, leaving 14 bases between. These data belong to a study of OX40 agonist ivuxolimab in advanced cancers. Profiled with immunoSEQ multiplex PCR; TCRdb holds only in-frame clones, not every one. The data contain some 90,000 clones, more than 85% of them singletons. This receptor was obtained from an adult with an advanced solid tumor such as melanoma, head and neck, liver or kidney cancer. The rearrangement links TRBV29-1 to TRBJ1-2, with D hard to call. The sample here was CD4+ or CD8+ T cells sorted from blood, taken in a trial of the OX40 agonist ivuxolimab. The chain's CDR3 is CSVELKGIGYGYTF. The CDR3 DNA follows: TGCAGCGTTGAACTTAAAGGGATCGGCTATGGCTACACCTTC.